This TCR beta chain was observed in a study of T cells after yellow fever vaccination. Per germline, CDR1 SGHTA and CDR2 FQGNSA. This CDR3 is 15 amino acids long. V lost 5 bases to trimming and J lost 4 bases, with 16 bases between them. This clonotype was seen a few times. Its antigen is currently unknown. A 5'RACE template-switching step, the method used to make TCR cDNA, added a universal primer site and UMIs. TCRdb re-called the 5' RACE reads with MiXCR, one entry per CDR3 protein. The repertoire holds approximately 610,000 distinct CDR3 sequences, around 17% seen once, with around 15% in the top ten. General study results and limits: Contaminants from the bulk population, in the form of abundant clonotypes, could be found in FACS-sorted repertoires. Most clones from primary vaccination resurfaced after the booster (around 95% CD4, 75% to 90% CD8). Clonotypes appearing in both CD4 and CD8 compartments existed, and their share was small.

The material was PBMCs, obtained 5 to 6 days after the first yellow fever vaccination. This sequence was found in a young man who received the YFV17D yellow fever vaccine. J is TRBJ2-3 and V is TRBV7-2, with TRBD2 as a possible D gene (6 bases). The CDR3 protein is CASSRGWREADTQYF. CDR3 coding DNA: TGTGCCAGCAGCCGCGGGTGGAGGGAGGCAGATACGCAGTATTTT. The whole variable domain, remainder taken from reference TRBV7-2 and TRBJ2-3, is GAGVSQSPSNKVTEKGKDVELRCDPISGHTALYWYRQSLGQGLEFLIYFQGNSAPDKSGLPSDRFSAERTGGSVSTLTIQRTQQEDSAVYLCASSRGWREADTQYFGPGTRLTVL.